This T cell receptor beta chain was recorded in a study of blood T cell repertoires in COVID-19. At the level of the study: Samples representing acute and convalescent COVID-19 were sourced from the United States, Italy and Spain. In each case, the material was cDNA or gDNA derived from T cells, B-cell-depleted T cells, or PBMCs.

Original methodology: Reference gene primers were amplified, and this amplification served to estimate nucleated cell counts. Measured with immunoSEQ multiplex PCR; TCRdb has only the in-frame clones, and not every one. Clone size and V and J calls were adopted from that table, with D and trimming inferred from the DNA. The table records about 160,000 clones, roughly nine tenths of them present only once. This clone occurred once. The CDR3 has 14 residues. Germline values: CDR1 WSHSY, CDR2 SAAADI. J lost 5 bases, V lost 6 bases, and 6 bases had no gene match. Specimen: peripheral blood. This TCR came from a man aged 18 to 29 with COVID-19, enrolled during active disease. The chain employs TRBV10-2 and TRBJ2-7, with 11 positions matching TRBD2. The CDR3 DNA is TGCGCCAGCAGGGCCCCGGGACTAGCGGACGAGCAGTACTTC. Encoded protein: CASRAPGLADEQYF.